This T cell receptor (beta chain) stems from a study of glioma-infiltrating T cells after dendritic cell vaccination (dated by TCRdb to 2016 to 2018). Notes on the research overall: A cohort of about 15 glioblastoma patients from Phase I and II dendritic cell vaccination trials was included, of whom 9 were newly diagnosed and 6 had recurrent disease. Patients received autologous tumor lysate-pulsed dendritic cell vaccination between about 2002 and 2013. The vaccine consisted of monocyte-derived dendritic cells cultured less than 9 days with IL-4 and GM-CSF, then pulsed overnight with autologous tumor lysate. Each patient was given three intradermal dendritic cell vaccine injections, spaced two weeks apart, in the arm below the axilla. Tumor-infiltrating lymphocyte content was quantified and tumor and blood repertoires were compared in dendritic cell-vaccinated glioblastoma patients by deep sequencing of TCR beta CDR3 regions. Survival after dendritic cell vaccination was correlated with TCR sequencing metrics, including TIL content and tumor-blood repertoire overlap. What the research found in general, with its limitations: No direct relationship between TCR clonality and survival was found, suggesting that a diverse polyclonal response may matter. After dendritic cell vaccination, a higher estimated pretreatment TIL content predicted longer time to progression and longer overall survival. The TCR overlap response model with three groups was called speculative and said to need prospective validation. The cohort was small and heterogeneous, few patients had complete blood and tumor sets, and even fewer had initial-recurrent tumor pairs.

TCRB CDR3 regions were amplified from approximately 2 ug genomic DNA, or all available DNA if less, using the immunoSEQ assay. Multiplex PCR used 60 forward primers for TCR V beta segments and 13 reverse primers for J beta segments. To estimate the number of reads per starting template, synthetic control templates were added to each sample at limiting dilution. The Illumina HiSeq System generated sequencing reads of 87 bp. On the authors' methods: PCR and sequencing errors were removed by a nearest neighbor algorithm that merged closely related sequences. TCR overlap was measured as the percentage of unique tumor TCR beta sequences also present in the same patient's peripheral blood. TCRdb limited this immuneACCESS table to in-frame rearrangements with V and J called. A share of clones is missing; checked studies link under half to unresolved V genes, and the rest is unexplained. D and trimming come from the DNA, and the V and J calls and clone size come from that table. The sample table lists fewer than 110,000 clones, roughly 76% of them with a count of one. The ten largest account for over 9.5% of the sample.

With respect to this clone: Its recognized antigen is unknown. No base-level quality is on record; no much larger clone is a single base apart.

Selection of patients required sufficient residual fresh-frozen tumor tissue and over two years of available survival data. Although molecular status otherwise differed among the glioblastoma patients, no patient had an isocitrate dehydrogenase mutation. PBMC were collected before vaccination, two weeks after the third vaccination, and at tumor progression if progression occurred. The Qiagen DNeasy Blood extraction Kit was used for extraction of genomic DNA. This specimen consisted of blood, obtained before dendritic cell vaccination. This sequence originates from a human donor with glioblastoma.

The bases are TGTGCCAGCAGTGGCGACAGGTGGGATTCACCCCTCCACTTT. It specifies CASSGDRWDSPLHF. The sequence is built from TRBV6-1 and TRBJ1-6; 6 matching bases give a weak D call of TRBD1. As encoded in the germline V gene, CDR1 is MNHNS while CDR2 is SASEGT. The CDR3 starts with the cysteine, ends with the phenylalanine, and has 14 residues. Just CDR3 DNA is preserved here, 42 bases in frame from base 1. Trimming takes 4 bases from V and 8 bases from J, and the germline ends sit 12 bases apart.